This passage covers 7 T cell receptor beta chains from one sample sequenced in a study of response to subunit inactivated influenza vaccine. TCRdb ran MiXCR on the RT-PCR reads and lists one entry per CDR3 protein. The data hold 150,000 to 200,000 distinct CDR3 sequences, with around 12% observed a single time. In addition, the sample was reused for a study of T cells expressing NK-cell markers. This second study says: 5'RACE template switching with UMIs produced the TCR beta cDNA.

The sample here was CD8+ T cells sorted from PBMCs, taken 11 to 12 days after vaccination. These receptors originate from a middle-aged man who received an inactivated influenza vaccine.

This clonotype has at least ten counts. The J gene is TRBJ2-1, the V gene TRBV29-1; D is unresolved. CDR3 length equals 13 residues. In germline, CDR1 is SQVTM, CDR2 ANQGSEA. V was clipped by 3 bases and J by 1 base, with 7 bases between them. The CDR3 sequence is CSVDDASYNEQFF. CDR3 sequence (DNA): TGCAGCGTTGACGACGCATCCTACAATGAGCAGTTCTTC.

The chain is built from TRBV20-1 and TRBJ2-3; 9 bases are shared with TRBD2. Trimming took 2 bases from V and 5 from J; bases not matched to a gene: 8. The CDR3 is made up of 15 amino acids. CDR1 and CDR2 from the germline V gene are DFQATT and SNEGSKA (reference sequence). The CDR3 loop is CSARLLAGVRDTQYF. In DNA form, the CDR3 reads TGCAGTGCTAGATTACTAGCGGGTGTCAGAGATACGCAGTATTTT.

The chain carries TRBV20-1 and TRBJ2-1, with 7 bases identical to TRBD1. The junction had 16 bases not matched to a gene; V was cut back by 6 bases and J by 8 bases. The CDR3 has 15 amino acids. Germline V gives CDR1 DFQATT, CDR2 SNEGSKA (reference sequence). For the CDR3, the DNA is TGCAGTGCCGAGAAACCGGGACAGTCAAGGGATGAGCAGTTCTTC. This encodes CSAEKPGQSRDEQFF.

This clonotype was seen ten or more times. The chain recombines TRBV29-1 with TRBJ2-5, with TRBD2 matching 8 bases. V shed 0 bases, J shed 2 bases, and the junction held 11 bases outside the gene matches. This CDR3 comprises 17 residues. Germline CDR1 reads SQVTM; CDR2 reads ANQGSEA. The CDR3 spells CSVEDPLGLAPQETQYF. The CDR3 DNA is TGCAGCGTTGAAGACCCGCTCGGACTAGCCCCACAAGAGACCCAGTACTTC.

V is TRBV6-2 or TRBV6-3 and J is TRBJ2-7; TRBD1 matches 10 bases. In germline, CDR1 is MNHEY, CDR2 SVGEGT. The CDR3 is 16 residues long. Germline trimming cut 6 bases from V and 2 bases from J; bases unmatched to any gene: 10. CDR3 protein: CASSLRDRGTTYEQYF. Written as DNA, the CDR3 is TGTGCCAGCAGCCTACGGGACAGGGGAACTACCTACGAGCAGTACTTC.

This clonotype occurred many times. V is TRBV3-1 and J is TRBJ2-7, with D possibly TRBD1 on 5 matching bases. The V end was cut by 2 bases, the J end by 2 bases, with 10 bases between. The CDR3 consists of 14 residues. Per germline, CDR1 LGHDT and CDR2 YNNKEL (reference sequence). The DNA of the CDR3 is TGTGCCAGCAGCCAACACACAGGAACCTACGAGCAGTACTTC. Encoded protein: CASSQHTGTYEQYF.

This clonotype was counted between two and nine times. The chain employs TRBV4-3 and TRBJ2-7; 9 nucleotides match TRBD1. Germline V gene lookup returns CDR1 LGHNA and CDR2 YSLEER. Trimming at V came to 1 base and at J to 5 bases, leaving 15 bases not matched to a gene. This CDR3 contains 18 residues. CDR3 sequence: CASSQVWGPGQGVNEQYF. The DNA of the CDR3 is TGCGCCAGCAGCCAAGTCTGGGGTCCGGGACAGGGTGTCAACGAGCAGTACTTC.